Described below is a single TCR beta chain sequence and its context. Its cognate antigen is unknown. The V gene's germline CDR1 is SEHNR and CDR2 FQNEAQ (reference sequence). The CDR3 has 16 residues. J was trimmed by 3 bases and V by 6 bases; bases with no gene match: 8. This entry comes from a study of cytomegalovirus exposure and HLA in healthy donors. Whole-study context: As released early, the data held roughly 85 million unique TCRs from HLA-typed donors.

The PCR was carried out with 60 Vbeta primers and 13 Jbeta primers. Sequenced by immunoSEQ multiplex PCR; TCRdb stores in-frame clones only, minus some. In the table there are about 130,000 clones, around 75% of which are singletons. Study-wide results and caveats: For TCR beta chains, V- and J-gene trimming was later linked to a missense DCLRE1C variant.

The V gene is TRBV7-9, the J gene TRBJ1-4; 9 nucleotides align to TRBD1. The material sequenced was PBMCs. This clonotype was sampled from a man younger than 40 in good health and CMV-seronegative. Written as DNA, the CDR3 is TGTGCCAGCAGAGCGACCGGGACAGGGCCTAATGAAAAACTGTTTTTT. Amino acids: CASRATGTGPNEKLFF.